The 29 T cell receptor beta chains presented below share a single source sample, sequenced in a study of control samples from healthy donors and cancer patients (dated by TCRdb to about 2020). Libraries were constructed by the immunoSEQ multiplex PCR assay. TCRdb limited this immuneACCESS table to in-frame rearrangements with V and J called. A share of clones is missing; checked studies link under half to unresolved V genes, and the rest is unexplained. The sample records tens of thousands of clones, about 90% of which are singletons. The ten largest clones capture about 6.5% of the sample. The source material was PBMCs. The receptors derive from a man aged 60 to 69 with colorectal cancer.

This chain links TRBV6-5 with TRBJ2-7, with D possibly matching TRBD1 (6 bases). The ends were cut back, 11 bases at V and 7 bases at J, with 18 bases in the middle. The V gene's germline CDR1 is MNHEY and CDR2 SVGAGI. There are 12 residues in the CDR3. The CDR3 here is CAVRDTVYEQYF. CDR3 in DNA: TGTGCCGTCCGGGACACCGTATATGAGCAGTACTTC.

The chain uses TRBV5-1 and TRBJ1-2; D is uncertain. Per the germline V gene, CDR1 is SGHRS and CDR2 is YFSETQ. This CDR3 contains 14 residues. The ends were cut back, 0 bases at V and 0 bases at J, with 6 bases in the middle. CDR3 residues: CASSLGGSNYGYTF. For the CDR3, the DNA is TGCGCCAGCAGCTTGGGGGGTTCTAACTATGGCTACACCTTC.

This clone has only one observation. The chain is built from TRBV7-9 and TRBJ2-7; possibly TRBD2 for D (6 bases). The CDR3 length is 14 residues. Germline loops: CDR1 SEHNR, CDR2 FQNEAQ (reference sequence). Deletions cut 3 bases from V and 2 bases from J, with 11 bases between. In DNA, the CDR3 is TGTGCCAGCAGCTTCGGGACTGACACCTACGAGCAGTACTTC. Translated: CASSFGTDTYEQYF.

This clone was recorded a few times. The J gene is TRBJ1-1, the V gene TRBV7-6; no definite D call. This CDR3 is built from 13 residues. The V gene lost 1 base and the J gene lost 1 base, with 4 bases spanning the gap. Germline CDR1 and CDR2: SGHVS and FNYEAQ. CDR3 region: CASSLDQNTEAFF. The DNA of the CDR3 is TGTGCCAGCAGCTTAGATCAGAACACTGAAGCTTTCTTT.

V is TRBV11-2 and J is TRBJ2-1; 8 nucleotides agree with TRBD2. V lost 1 base and J lost 7; bases outside the gene matches: 3. The germline V gene encodes CDR1 SGHAT and CDR2 FQNNGV. The CDR3 is 14 amino acids. As DNA, the CDR3 is TGTGCCAGCAGCTTAGCAGGGACTAGTAATGAGCAGTTCTTC. Its translation is CASSLAGTSNEQFF.

The rearrangement links TRBV6-5 to TRBJ2-5; D may be TRBD2 (5 bases). V lost 3 bases and J 1 base, leaving 12 bases between the germline ends. CDR1 and CDR2 from the germline V gene are MNHEY and SVGAGI. This CDR3 is built from 15 residues. CDR3 residues: CASSYSRGPQETQYF. Here the CDR3 DNA reads TGTGCCAGCAGTTATAGCCGGGGTCCCCAAGAGACCCAGTACTTC.

A word on this clone: The sample contains more than one DNA sequence encoding this CDR3. The genes are TRBV12-3 or TRBV12-4 and TRBJ1-1; D unclear. V lost 3 bases and J 2 bases, leaving 7 bases between the germline ends. This CDR3 contains 13 residues. For the CDR3, the DNA is TGTGCCAGCAGTTTGAGAGGTAACACTGAAGCTTTCTTT. It encodes CASSLRGNTEAFF.

The chain joins TRBV2 to TRBJ1-5, with D tentatively TRBD1 (5 bases). The CDR3 runs 13 residues. Germline CDR1 SNHLY, CDR2 FYNNEI. The ends were cut back, 5 bases at V and 1 base at J, with 6 bases in the middle. The CDR3 sequence: CASSWDSNQPQHF. The CDR3 nucleotides are TGTGCCAGCAGTTGGGACAGCAATCAGCCCCAGCATTTT. The full variable domain, in which reference TRBV2 and TRBJ1-5 provide the parts outside the CDR3, is EPEVTQTPSHQVTQMGQEVILRCVPISNHLYFYWYRQILGQKVEFLVSFYNNEISEKSEIFDDQFSVERPDGSNFTLKIRSTKLEDSAMYFCASSWDSNQPQHFGDGTRLSIL.

This chain connects TRBV7-2 to TRBJ2-5; tentative D call: TRBD2 (6 bases). Germline-derived CDR1 and CDR2 are SGHTA and FQGNSA. The CDR3 loop spans 15 amino acids. Trimming stripped 1 base from V and 5 bases from J, with 14 bases between. The CDR3 sequence is CASSLVLAAGETQYF. CDR3 in DNA: TGTGCCAGCAGCTTAGTCTTAGCGGCCGGGGAGACCCAGTACTTC.

The V gene is TRBV27, the J gene TRBJ1-6, with 10 bases fitting TRBD1. There are 14 residues in the CDR3. Germline V gives CDR1 MNHEY, CDR2 SMNVEV (reference sequence). J lost 9 bases, V lost 5 bases, and 4 bases had no gene match. The CDR3 spells CASSLGTGASPLHF. CDR3 bases: TGTGCCAGCAGTCTTGGGACAGGGGCTTCACCCCTCCACTTT.

V usage is TRBV10-2 and J usage is TRBJ1-4; no definite D call. CDR3 size: 15 residues. Per germline, CDR1 WSHSY and CDR2 SAAADI. V was shortened by 4 bases and J by 5 bases, with 14 bases between the two germline ends. In DNA, the CDR3 is TGCGCCAGCAGTGGAAAATCGGGGAGAAATGAAAAACTGTTTTTT. Protein product: CASSGKSGRNEKLFF.

This clone has just one count. CDR3 nucleotides: TGTGCCAGCAGCGTAGGGAGCGGCCGCACAGATACGCAGTATTTT. It codes for CASSVGSGRTDTQYF. This chain joins TRBV9 and TRBJ2-3; weak D call: TRBD2 (5 bases). V was cut by 0 bases and J by 1 base, with 9 bases left in between. This CDR3 contains 15 residues. Per germline, CDR1 SGDLS and CDR2 YYNGEE.

V usage is TRBV3-1 (or the pseudogene TRBV3-2) and J usage is TRBJ2-2; the D is unclear. CDR1 is LGHDT and CDR2 is YNNKEL in the germline V gene (reference sequence). This CDR3 is 13 amino acids long. Trimming cost V 6 bases and J 6 bases, with 11 bases left between them. The CDR3 DNA reads as TGTGCCAGCAGGCAAATAGGGTCCGGGGAGCTGTTTTTT. This codes for CASRQIGSGELFF.

V usage is TRBV19 and J usage is TRBJ2-4, with D perhaps TRBD1 (5 bases). The V gene lost 3 bases and the J gene lost 0 bases, with 12 bases spanning the gap. The CDR3 is 16 amino acids. The germline CDR1 and CDR2 sequences are LNHDA and SQIVND (reference sequence). The CDR3, as DNA: TGTGCCAGTAGTATTACAGGTTCCCTAGCCAAAAACATTCAGTACTTC. Residues: CASSITGSLAKNIQYF.

The J gene is TRBJ2-2, the V gene TRBV12-5; 7 bases are shared with TRBD1. The CDR3 spans 17 residues. The J segment lost 1 base and the V segment lost 0 bases, leaving 5 bases of the junction unmatched. Germline V gene sequence: CDR1 LGHNT, CDR2 FRNRAP. CDR3 amino acids: CASGLVRAGGNTGELFF. Here the CDR3 DNA reads TGTGCTAGTGGTTTGGTACGGGCAGGGGGGAACACCGGGGAGCTGTTTTTT.

V gene TRBV28 combines with J gene TRBJ1-5, with D possibly TRBD1 on 5 matching bases. The CDR3 is 14 amino acids. Germline V gene sequence: CDR1 MDHEN, CDR2 SYDVKM. V was cut by 3 bases and J by 4 bases, with 10 bases left in between. The CDR3, as DNA: TGTGCCAGCAGTTTGGATCGGGGGAATCAGCCCCAGCATTTT. This codes for CASSLDRGNQPQHF.

The chain recombines TRBV28 with TRBJ1-6, with D possibly TRBD1 on 5 matching bases. CDR3 length equals 16 residues. The V end was cut by 3 bases, the J end by 0 bases, with 9 bases between. CDR1 is MDHEN and CDR2 is SYDVKM in the germline V gene. The CDR3 loop reads CASSLAGSSYNSPLHF. The CDR3 DNA reads TGTGCCAGCAGTTTGGCAGGGAGCTCCTATAATTCACCCCTCCACTTT. The variable domain in full, with the rest retrieved from reference TRBV28 and TRBJ1-6, is DVKVTQSSRYLVKRTGEKVFLECVQDMDHENMFWYRQDPGLGLRLIYFSYDVKMKEKGDIPEGYSVSREKKERFSLILESASTNQTSMYLCASSLAGSSYNSPLHFGNGTRLTVT.

The V and J genes are TRBV12-3 or TRBV12-4 and TRBJ2-7; TRBD2 matches at 8 bases. V dropped 5 bases and J dropped 9; count of bases not matched to a gene: 9. There are 13 residues in the CDR3. For the CDR3, the DNA is TGTGCCAGCAGTACCGGGACTAGTACTGGGCAGTACTTC. It translates to CASSTGTSTGQYF.

The rearrangement uses TRBV18 and TRBJ1-3, with TRBD1 matching over 8 bases. The germline CDR1 and CDR2 sequences are KGHSH and LQKENI. CDR3 size: 15 residues. The trim removed 2 bases at V and 4 bases at J, leaving 4 bases unmatched. CDR3 protein: CASSPYDRGGNTIYF. The CDR3 DNA follows: TGTGCCAGCTCACCATACGACAGGGGAGGAAACACCATATATTTT.

Worth noting for this clone: One end of the junction is discordant with germline, which a read error may explain. This chain connects TRBV6-5 to TRBJ2-7; no clear D gene. The CDR3 is 15 residues long. Germline V gives CDR1 MNHEY, CDR2 SVGAGI. CDR3 sequence reads: CASSDSRKGSGEQYF. The CDR3 DNA reads as TGTGCCAGCAGTGACTCCCGGAAAGGGTCTGGAGAGCAGTACTTC.

V and J are TRBV7-3 and TRBJ2-1; possible D gene TRBD1, 6 bases. Germline V gene sequence: CDR1 SGHTA, CDR2 FQGTGA. V was cut by 5 bases and J by 0 bases, with 8 bases left in between. The CDR3 contains 14 residues. The CDR3 coding sequence is TGTGCCAGCAGCCCGGACAGCTCCTACAATGAGCAGTTCTTC. The encoded protein is CASSPDSSYNEQFF. Together with reference TRBV7-3 and TRBJ2-1, the CDR3 gives the full variable domain: GAGVSQTPSNKVTEKGKYVELRCDPISGHTALYWYRQSLGQGPEFLIYFQGTGAADDSGLPNDRFFAVRPEGSVSTLKIQRTERGDSAVYLCASSPDSSYNEQFFGPGTRLTVL.

The rearrangement links TRBV7-2 to TRBJ2-5; TRBD1 aligns across 11 bases. Germline loops: CDR1 SGHTA, CDR2 FQGNSA. V lost 5 bases and J lost 1; bases outside the gene matches: 15. The CDR3 runs to 19 residues. DNA of the CDR3: TGTGCCAGCAGCCCTAACCGACCGGGACAGGGGGGAATCCAAGAGACCCAGTACTTC. Translation: CASSPNRPGQGGIQETQYF.

CDR3 sequence reads: CASTTPRGHTEAFF. The CDR3, as DNA: TGTGCCAGTACCACCCCCCGGGGGCATACTGAAGCTTTCTTT. The chain recombines TRBV19 with TRBJ1-1; weak D call: TRBD1 (6 bases). CDR1 and CDR2 from the germline V gene are LNHDA and SQIVND (reference sequence). CDR3 length: 14 amino acids. The V and J ends lost 7 bases and 5 bases respectively, with 17 bases between them.

The J gene is TRBJ1-2, the V gene TRBV2; 9 positions agree with TRBD1. Losses at the gene ends were 4 bases for V and 9 bases for J; bases not matched to a gene: 9. CDR1 and CDR2 (germline): SNHLY, FYNNEI. The CDR3 covers 14 residues. The CDR3 reads CASSVTGTGFSYTF. The CDR3 DNA follows: TGTGCCAGCAGTGTAACCGGGACAGGGTTCAGCTACACCTTC.

The chain is built from TRBV4-1 and TRBJ2-3; TRBD2 agrees at 9 bases. CDR1 and CDR2 (germline): MGHRA, YSYEKL. The CDR3 has 18 amino acids. V trimming: 1 base; J trimming: 5 bases; junction bases outside the gene matches: 13. As DNA, the CDR3 is TGCGCCAGCAGCCAAGGGTGGTTGCGGGGGGGTTTGGAAGATACGCAGTATTTT. Amino acid sequence: CASSQGWLRGGLEDTQYF.

The chain links TRBV6-2 or TRBV6-3 to TRBJ2-3; TRBD2 is a possible D gene (7 bases). The CDR3 covers 17 residues. V lost 5 bases, J lost 6 bases, and 24 bases lay in between. CDR1 is MNHEY, CDR2 SVGEGT, per germline. The CDR3 nucleotides read TGTGCCAGCAGTGACCTGACGGGGGGCCCGGGTTCGGATACGCAGTATTTT. This sequence encodes CASSDLTGGPGSDTQYF.

The CDR3 region is CASSRDSRQYF. Here the CDR3 DNA reads TGTGCCAGCAGCCGGGACAGTCGGCAGTACTTC. The chain joins TRBV7-9 to TRBJ2-7; 7 nucleotides match TRBD1. The CDR3 sequence is 11 residues long. J was trimmed by 9 bases and V by 5 bases; bases with no gene match: 4. CDR1 and CDR2 from the germline V gene are SEHNR and FQNEAQ (reference sequence).

The chain employs TRBV7-2 and TRBJ1-2; weak D call: TRBD1 (5 bases). The CDR3 consists of 15 residues. Germline CDR1 and CDR2: SGHTA and FQGNSA. Trimming removed 2 bases at V and 1 base at J, with 11 bases between. The CDR3 sequence: CASSLRGEINYGYTF. Written as DNA, the CDR3 is TGTGCCAGCAGCTTACGGGGGGAGATTAACTATGGCTACACCTTC. Filled out from reference TRBV7-2 and TRBJ1-2, the complete variable domain reads GAGVSQSPSNKVTEKGKDVELRCDPISGHTALYWYRQSLGQGLEFLIYFQGNSAPDKSGLPSDRFSAERTGGSVSTLTIQRTQQEDSAVYLCASSLRGEINYGYTFGSGTRLTVV.

This sequence joins TRBV28 and TRBJ1-3, with D uncertain. Trimming removed 7 bases at V and 4 bases at J, with 17 bases between. Per the germline V gene, CDR1 is MDHEN and CDR2 is SYDVKM. This CDR3 has 15 amino acids. CDR3 DNA: TGTGCCAGCAAGGTTCCGTCTCCCACCGGAAACACCATATATTTT. It yields the protein CASKVPSPTGNTIYF.